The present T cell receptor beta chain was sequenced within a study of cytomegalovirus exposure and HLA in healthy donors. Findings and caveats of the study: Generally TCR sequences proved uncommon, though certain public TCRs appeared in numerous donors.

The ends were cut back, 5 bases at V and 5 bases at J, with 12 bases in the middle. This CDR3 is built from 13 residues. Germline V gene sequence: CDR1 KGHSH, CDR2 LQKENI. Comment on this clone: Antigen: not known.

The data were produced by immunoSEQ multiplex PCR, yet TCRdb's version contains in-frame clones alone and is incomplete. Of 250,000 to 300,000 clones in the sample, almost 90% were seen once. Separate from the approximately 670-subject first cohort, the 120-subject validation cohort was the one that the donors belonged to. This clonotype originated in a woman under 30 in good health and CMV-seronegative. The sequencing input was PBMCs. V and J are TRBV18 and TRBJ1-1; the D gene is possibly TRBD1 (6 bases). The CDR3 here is CASSGGRVTEAFF. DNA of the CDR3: TGTGCCAGCTCAGGGGGCAGGGTTACTGAAGCTTTCTTT.